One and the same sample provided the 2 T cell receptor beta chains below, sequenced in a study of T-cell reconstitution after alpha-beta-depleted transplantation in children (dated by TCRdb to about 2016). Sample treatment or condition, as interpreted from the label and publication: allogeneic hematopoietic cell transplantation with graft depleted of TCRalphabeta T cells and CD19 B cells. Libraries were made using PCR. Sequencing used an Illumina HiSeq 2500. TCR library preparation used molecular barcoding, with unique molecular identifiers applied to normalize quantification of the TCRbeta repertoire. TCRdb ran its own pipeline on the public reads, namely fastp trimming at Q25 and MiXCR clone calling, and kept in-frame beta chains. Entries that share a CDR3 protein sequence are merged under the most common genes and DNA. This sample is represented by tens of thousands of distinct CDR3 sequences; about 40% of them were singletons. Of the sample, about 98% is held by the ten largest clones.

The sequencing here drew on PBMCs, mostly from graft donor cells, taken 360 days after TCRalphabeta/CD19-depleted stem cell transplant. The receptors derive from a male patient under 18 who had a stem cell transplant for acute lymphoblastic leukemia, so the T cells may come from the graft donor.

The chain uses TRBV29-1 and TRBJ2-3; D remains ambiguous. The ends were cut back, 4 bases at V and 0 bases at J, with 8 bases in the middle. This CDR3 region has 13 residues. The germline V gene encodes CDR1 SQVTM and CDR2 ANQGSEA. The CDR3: CSVALQSTDTQYF. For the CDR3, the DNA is TGCAGCGTTGCTCTACAAAGCACAGATACGCAGTATTTT.

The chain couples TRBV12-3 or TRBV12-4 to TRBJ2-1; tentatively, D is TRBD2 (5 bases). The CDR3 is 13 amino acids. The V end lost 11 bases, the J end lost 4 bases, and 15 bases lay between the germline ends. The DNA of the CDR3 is TGTGCCTCTAGCTCGGTCCTTTACAATGAGCAGTTCTTC. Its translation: CASSSVLYNEQFF.